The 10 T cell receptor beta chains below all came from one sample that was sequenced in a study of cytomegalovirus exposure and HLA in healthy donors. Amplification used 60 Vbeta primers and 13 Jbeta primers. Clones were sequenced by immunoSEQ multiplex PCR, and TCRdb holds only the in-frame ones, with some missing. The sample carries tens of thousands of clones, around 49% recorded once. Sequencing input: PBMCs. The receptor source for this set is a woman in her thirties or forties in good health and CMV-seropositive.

The CDR3 is CASSLDYRRGTGELFF. CDR3 DNA sequence: TGTGCCAGCAGCTTAGATTACAGGAGGGGAACCGGGGAGCTGTTTTTT. The V and J genes are TRBV11-3 and TRBJ2-2; D possibly corresponds to TRBD2 (6 bases). This CDR3 is 16 amino acids long. Germline loops: CDR1 SGHNT, CDR2 YENEEA. V shed 0 bases and J shed 5 bases, with 13 bases lying between them. Using reference TRBV11-3 and TRBJ2-2 for the parts outside the CDR3, the full variable domain is EAGVVQSPRYKIIEKKQPVAFWCNPISGHNTLYWYLQNLGQGPELLIRYENEEAVDDSQLPKDRFSAERLKGVDSTLKIQPAELGDSAVYLCASSLDYRRGTGELFFGEGSRLTVL.

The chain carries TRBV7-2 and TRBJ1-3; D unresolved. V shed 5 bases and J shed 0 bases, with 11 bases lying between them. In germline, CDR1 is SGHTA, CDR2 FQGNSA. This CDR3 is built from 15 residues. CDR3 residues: CASSPVGHSGNTIYF. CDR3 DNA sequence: TGTGCCAGCAGCCCCGTGGGCCACTCTGGAAACACCATATATTTT.

The DNA for the CDR3 is TGTGCCAGCAGCGTAGCTACTAGCCACAATGAGCAGTTCTTC. Translated: CASSVATSHNEQFF. The chain joins TRBV9 to TRBJ2-1; perhaps TRBD2 as D (6 bases). The CDR3 has 14 amino acids. Trimming left V 0 bases short and J 5 bases short, with 9 bases between. Germline CDR1 and CDR2: SGDLS and YYNGEE.

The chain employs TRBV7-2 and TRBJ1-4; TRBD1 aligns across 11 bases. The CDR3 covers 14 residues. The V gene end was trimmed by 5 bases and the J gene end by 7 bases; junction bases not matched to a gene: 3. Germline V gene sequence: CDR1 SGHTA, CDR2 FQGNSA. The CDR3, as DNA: TGTGCCAGCAGCGGGACAGGGGGGGTTGAAAAACTGTTTTTT. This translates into CASSGTGGVEKLFF.

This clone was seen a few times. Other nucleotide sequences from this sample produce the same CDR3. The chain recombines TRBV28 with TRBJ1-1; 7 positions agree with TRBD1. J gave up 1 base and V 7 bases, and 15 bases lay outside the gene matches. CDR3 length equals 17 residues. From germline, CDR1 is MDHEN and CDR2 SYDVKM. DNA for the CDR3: TGTGCCAGCACCAACTCCTTGTCCGGGACAGCGAACACTGAAGCTTTCTTT. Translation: CASTNSLSGTANTEAFF.

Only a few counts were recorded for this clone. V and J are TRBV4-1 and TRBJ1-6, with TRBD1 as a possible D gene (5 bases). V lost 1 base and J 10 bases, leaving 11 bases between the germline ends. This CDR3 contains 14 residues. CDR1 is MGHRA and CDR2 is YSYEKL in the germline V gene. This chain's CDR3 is CASSQVAGYSPLHF. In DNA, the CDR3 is TGCGCCAGCAGCCAAGTGGCAGGGTACTCACCCCTCCACTTT.

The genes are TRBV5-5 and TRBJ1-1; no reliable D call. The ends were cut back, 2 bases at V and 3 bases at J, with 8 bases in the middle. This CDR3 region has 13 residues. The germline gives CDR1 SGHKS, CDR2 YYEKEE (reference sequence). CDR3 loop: CASSFTGDTEAFF. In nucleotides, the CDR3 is TGTGCCAGCAGCTTCACGGGAGACACTGAAGCTTTCTTT.

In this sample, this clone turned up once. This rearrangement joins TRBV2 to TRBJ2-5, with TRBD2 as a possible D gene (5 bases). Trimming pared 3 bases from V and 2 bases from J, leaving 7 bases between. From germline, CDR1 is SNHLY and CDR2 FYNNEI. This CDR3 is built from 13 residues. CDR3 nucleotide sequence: TGTGCCAGCAGTGACGGGGTTCAAGAGACCCAGTACTTC. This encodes CASSDGVQETQYF. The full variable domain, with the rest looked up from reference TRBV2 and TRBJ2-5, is EPEVTQTPSHQVTQMGQEVILRCVPISNHLYFYWYRQILGQKVEFLVSFYNNEISEKSEIFDDQFSVERPDGSNFTLKIRSTKLEDSAMYFCASSDGVQETQYFGPGTRLLVL.

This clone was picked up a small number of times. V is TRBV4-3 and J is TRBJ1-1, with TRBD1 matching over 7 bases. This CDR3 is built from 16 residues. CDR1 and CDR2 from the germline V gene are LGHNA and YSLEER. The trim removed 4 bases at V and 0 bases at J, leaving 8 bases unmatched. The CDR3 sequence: CASSPYPGGLNTEAFF. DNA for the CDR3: TGCGCCAGCAGCCCTTACCCAGGGGGTTTGAACACTGAAGCTTTCTTT.

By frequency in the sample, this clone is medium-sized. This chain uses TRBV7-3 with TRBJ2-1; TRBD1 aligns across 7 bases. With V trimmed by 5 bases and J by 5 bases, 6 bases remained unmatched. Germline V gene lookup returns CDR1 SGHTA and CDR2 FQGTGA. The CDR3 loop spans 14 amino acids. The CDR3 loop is CASSLGTANNEQFF. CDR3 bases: TGTGCCAGCAGCCTCGGGACAGCGAACAATGAGCAGTTCTTC.